Listed below are T cell receptor beta chains from one sample, sequenced in a study of blood T cell repertoires in COVID-19. Produced via immunoSEQ multiplex PCR; TCRdb's table is partial and in-frame only. The table shows approximately 320,000 clones, with around 85% occurring only once. Sequenced: peripheral blood. All receptors derive from a human donor in a cohort sampled during active COVID-19. Each CDR3 is given with its conserved first and last residue. D genes are given only for firm matches. Clone size is stated in some rows and not others, as once, few, many or a class when expanded.

D gene,V gene,clone size,J gene,CDR3 protein,CDR3 DNA
.,TRBV7-9,.,TRBJ1-2,CASSQRGGRGGLSYGYTF,TGTGCCAGCAGCCAAAGGGGAGGGCGCGGCGGTTTAAGCTATGGCTACACCTTC
TRBD1,TRBV18,.,TRBJ1-1,CASSPPGQTNTEAFF,TGTGCCAGCTCACCACCGGGACAGACGAACACTGAAGCTTTCTTT
.,TRBV9,.,TRBJ2-6,CASSVRGSGANVLTF,TGTGCCAGCAGCGTAAGGGGGTCAGGGGCCAACGTCCTGACTTTC
TRBD1,TRBV5-5,.,TRBJ2-7,CASSRTLTGQVNLGEQYF,TGTGCCAGCAGCCGTACGTTAACGGGACAGGTCAACTTGGGGGAGCAGTACTTC
.,TRBV4-1,.,TRBJ1-3,CASRGFGTIYF,TGCGCCAGCCGAGGATTCGGCACCATATATTTT
.,TRBV7-6,few,TRBJ2-3,CASSLEEAATQYF,TGTGCCAGCAGCTTAGAAGAAGCGGCTACGCAGTATTTT
TRBD1,TRBV5-6,few,TRBJ1-4,CASSSQGASSEKLFF,TGTGCCAGCAGTTCCCAGGGGGCATCTAGCGAAAAACTGTTTTTT
TRBD1,TRBV5-6,.,TRBJ1-6,CASSTNPTTGPRNSPLHF,TGTGCCAGCAGCACTAATCCAACGACAGGGCCAAGGAATTCACCCCTCCACTTT
.,TRBV15,.,TRBJ2-7,CATSSPVDYEQYF,TGTGCCACCAGCAGTCCGGTTGACTACGAGCAGTACTTC
TRBD1,TRBV30,few,TRBJ1-2,CAGRQGNYGYTF,TGTGCCGGAAGACAGGGTAACTATGGCTACACCTTC
.,TRBV5-1,.,TRBJ2-7,CASSFSGPYEQYF,TGCGCCAGCAGCTTTAGCGGCCCCTACGAGCAGTACTTC
.,TRBV2,.,TRBJ2-7,CASGNSYEQYF,TGTGCCAGCGGCAATTCCTACGAGCAGTACTTC
.,TRBV6-1,.,TRBJ2-7,CASSEARDEQYF,TGTGCCAGCAGTGAAGCGCGTGACGAGCAGTACTTC
.,TRBV6-6,.,TRBJ2-2,CASSYSLTGELFF,TGTGCCAGCAGTTACTCACTTACCGGGGAGCTGTTTTTT
TRBD1,TRBV6-5,few,TRBJ1-2,CASYSRTGLSYGYTF,TGTGCCAGCTACAGCCGGACAGGGCTCTCGTATGGCTACACCTTC
TRBD1,TRBV19,.,TRBJ1-1,CASSMFTGGYTEAFF,TGTGCCAGTAGTATGTTCACAGGGGGCTACACTGAAGCTTTCTTT
TRBD2,TRBV27,.,TRBJ2-2,CASRTWLAGTGELFF,TGTGCCAGCCGAACCTGGCTAGCGGGTACAGGGGAGCTGTTTTTT
TRBD1,TRBV6-5,.,TRBJ1-2,CASSYGTGGGGYTF,TGTGCCAGCAGTTACGGGACAGGGGGGGGTGGCTACACCTTC
.,TRBV9,.,TRBJ1-1,CASSVVNRNTEAFF,TGTGCCAGCAGCGTAGTTAACAGGAACACTGAAGCTTTCTTT
.,TRBV20-1,.,TRBJ1-1,CSASPRRDTEAFF,TGCAGTGCTAGTCCGCGGCGAGACACTGAAGCTTTCTTT
TRBD1,TRBV6-5,.,TRBJ2-7,CASSYSAGDRAYEQYF,TGTGCCAGCAGTTACTCCGCCGGGGACAGGGCTTACGAGCAGTACTTC
TRBD1,TRBV19,.,TRBJ2-1,CASRRTGDEQFF,TGTGCCAGTAGGAGGACAGGGGATGAGCAGTTCTTC
TRBD2,TRBV24-1,.,TRBJ2-3,CATSDRSGGAGDTQYF,TGTGCCACCAGTGATCGTAGCGGGGGGGCGGGAGATACGCAGTATTTT
.,TRBV24-1,.,TRBJ2-5,CATTQIEETQYF,TGTGCCACCACACAGATTGAAGAGACCCAGTACTTC
TRBD1,TRBV6-5,.,TRBJ2-1,CASNDRGPYNEQFF,TGTGCCAGCAACGACAGGGGGCCATACAATGAGCAGTTCTTC
.,TRBV9,.,TRBJ1-1,CASGVEAGRGAEAFF,TGTGCCAGCGGGGTTGAGGCAGGGAGGGGCGCAGAAGCTTTCTTT
.,TRBV30,.,TRBJ1-2,CAWRVVNYGYTF,TGTGCCTGGAGGGTAGTTAACTATGGCTACACCTTC
.,TRBV4-1,.,TRBJ1-4,CASSRGGGRGTNEKLFF,TGCGCCAGCAGCCGGGGTGGTGGCAGGGGAACTAATGAAAAACTGTTTTTT
TRBD2,TRBV5-1,.,TRBJ2-3,CASSFRRGGTDTQYF,TGCGCCAGCAGCTTCCGGCGGGGGGGAACAGATACGCAGTATTTT
.,TRBV6-5,few,TRBJ2-2,CASRQQGNGGELFF,TGTGCCAGCAGACAGCAGGGTAACGGCGGGGAGCTGTTTTTT
TRBD1,TRBV30,.,TRBJ1-1,CAWSDPGQANTEAFF,TGTGCCTGGAGCGATCCGGGACAGGCTAACACTGAAGCTTTCTTT
.,TRBV6-5,.,TRBJ1-6,CASSYSSRGASPPLHF,TGTGCCAGCAGTTACTCGAGCCGGGGAGCATCACCACCCCTCCACTTT
TRBD1,TRBV6-1,.,TRBJ1-5,CASSRTGDGNQPQHF,TGTGCCAGCAGTCGTACAGGGGACGGCAATCAGCCCCAGCATTTT
TRBD2,TRBV4-1,.,TRBJ2-3,CASSLPGLAGTDTQYF,TGCGCCAGCAGCCTGCCGGGACTAGCGGGCACAGATACGCAGTATTTT
TRBD2,TRBV18,.,TRBJ2-1,CASSPDTSGAFNEQFF,TGTGCCAGCTCACCGGATACTAGCGGGGCCTTCAATGAGCAGTTCTTC
TRBD1,TRBV5-6,.,TRBJ2-7,CASSQGAREQYF,TGTGCCAGCAGCCAGGGGGCTCGCGAGCAGTACTTC
.,TRBV7-9,.,TRBJ1-3,CASSFLNSGNTIYF,TGTGCCAGCAGCTTTCTTAACTCTGGAAACACCATATATTTT
.,TRBV12-3/TRBV12-4,.,TRBJ2-7,CASSTVEDYEQYF,TGTGCCAGCAGCACCGTCGAGGACTACGAGCAGTACTTC
TRBD2,TRBV5-1,.,TRBJ2-1,CASSSRLARNEQFF,TGCGCCAGCAGCTCCAGACTAGCTCGCAATGAGCAGTTCTTC
TRBD1,TRBV5-6,.,TRBJ1-5,CASSPGTGGEPQHF,TGTGCCAGCAGCCCCGGGACAGGTGGTGAGCCCCAGCATTTT
.,TRBV30,.,TRBJ1-5,CAWSGDRNQPQHF,TGTGCCTGGAGCGGGGATCGTAATCAGCCCCAGCATTTT
TRBD2,TRBV3-1/TRBV3-2,.,TRBJ2-5,CASSQLAGEQETQYF,TGTGCCAGCAGCCAGCTAGCGGGGGAACAAGAGACCCAGTACTTC
.,TRBV4-1,.,TRBJ1-4,CASSLSQVLNEKLFF,TGCGCCAGCAGCCTAAGCCAGGTTCTTAATGAAAAACTGTTTTTT
.,TRBV4-1,.,TRBJ1-1,CASSQEEGFEAFF,TGCGCCAGCAGCCAAGAGGAGGGCTTTGAAGCTTTCTTT